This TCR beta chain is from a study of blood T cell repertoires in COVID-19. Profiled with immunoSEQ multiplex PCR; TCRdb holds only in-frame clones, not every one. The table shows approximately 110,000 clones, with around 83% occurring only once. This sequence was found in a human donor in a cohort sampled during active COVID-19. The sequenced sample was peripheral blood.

CDR3 sequence reads: CASPWAFGYTF. The DNA for the CDR3 is TGTGCCAGCCCCTGGGCATTTGGCTACACCTTC. The genes are TRBV30 and TRBJ1-2; D unclear. From germline, CDR1 is GTSNPN and CDR2 SVGIG (reference sequence). Trimming removed 8 bases from V and 7 bases from J, with 14 bases in between. The CDR3 is 11 amino acids. Drawing the rest from reference TRBV30 and TRBJ1-2, the complete variable domain is SQTIHQWPATLVQPVGSPLSLECTVEGTSNPNLYWYRQAAGRGLQLLFYSVGIGQISSEVPQNLSASRPQDRQFILSSKKLLLSDSGFYLCASPWAFGYTFGSGTRLTVV.